A selection of T cell receptor beta chains follows, all from one sample in a study of blood T cells in healthy people across ages. TCRdb re-derived calls from the 5' RACE reads in MiXCR, one entry per CDR3 protein. The sample has 1.5 million to 2 million distinct CDR3 sequences, roughly 30% seen once. Material for sequencing was blood. These receptors were obtained from a woman aged 30 to 39 in good health. Both conserved end residues are part of each CDR3. A D gene is named only where the DNA matches it firmly. Not all rows give a size; the values are once, few, many and, for expanded clones, a class.

clone_size d_call j_call v_call cdr3_nt cdr3_aa
once . TRBJ2-3 TRBV12-3/TRBV12-4 TGTGCCAGCAGTTTCAGGCGAGTGAGCGCAGATACGCAATATTTT CASSFRRVSADTQYF
. . TRBJ2-7 TRBV7-2 TGTGCCAGCAGCATACAGCGTTTCCCCCCTCTGGGCGAGCAGTACTTC CASSIQRFPPLGEQYF
few . TRBJ1-1 TRBV24-1 TGCGCCACCAGTCCTCAGTCAGCGGCGGGTACTGAAGCTTTCTTT CATSPQSAAGTEAFF
few TRBD2 TRBJ2-1 TRBV27 TGTGCCAGCAGGGGGCGGGAGGGCCGAGATGAGCAGTTCTTC CASRGREGRDEQFF
. . TRBJ1-5 TRBV25-1 TGTGCCAGCAGTGAAGCTGGCTGGAATCAGCCCCAGCATTTT CASSEAGWNQPQHF
many TRBD2 TRBJ2-1 TRBV7-2 TGTGCCAGCAGCTTGGGGCGGGAGCTGGATGAGCAGTTCTTC CASSLGRELDEQFF
few TRBD2 TRBJ2-1 TRBV6-2/TRBV6-3 TGTGCCAGCAGTTCCGGTAGGACTAGTAGAAAGTACAATGAGCAGTTCTTC CASSSGRTSRKYNEQFF
. . TRBJ1-5 TRBV27 TGTGCCGGCAGTTTGGGCAGTAGCAATCAGCCCCAGCATTTT CAGSLGSSNQPQHF
many . TRBJ2-5 TRBV10-3 TGTGCCATCAGTGAATTTGGAGTGGTGGAGACCCAGTACTTC CAISEFGVVETQYF
. . TRBJ2-3 TRBV7-2 TGTGCCAGCAGCTTGATGTGGGAGTGTAGAGATACGCAGTATTTT CASSLMWECRDTQYF
. TRBD2 TRBJ2-1 TRBV7-2 TGTGCCAGCGGACTAGCGGGAGAATCGGGAGGGTTCTTC CASGLAGESGGFF
. . TRBJ2-6 TRBV12-3/TRBV12-4 TGTGCCAGCAATTTCTGGGGTTCCGGGGCCAACGTCCTGACTTTC CASNFWGSGANVLTF
. TRBD1 TRBJ1-4 TRBV28 TGTGCCAGCAGCCGTGGACAGGAGCCAAGAAAACTGTTTTTT CASSRGQEPRKLFF
few TRBD1 TRBJ2-7 TRBV7-2 TGTGCCAGCAGCCATCAGACAGGGGACTCCTACGAGCAGTACTTC CASSHQTGDSYEQYF
few TRBD1 TRBJ2-2 TRBV5-1 TGCGCCAGCAGCCCTGGACAGGGGACGAACACCGGGGAGCTGTTTTTT CASSPGQGTNTGELFF
few TRBD2 TRBJ2-1 TRBV4-3 TGCGCCAGCAGCCAAGAGGGGGGTTTTGGTCTAGCGGGAGGCAATGAGCAGTTCTTC CASSQEGGFGLAGGNEQFF
many . TRBJ2-7 TRBV7-6 TGTGCCAGCAGCTTAGCTTATAATGCAGGGGACCACGAGCAGTACTTC CASSLAYNAGDHEQYF
. TRBD2 TRBJ2-1 TRBV24-1 TGTGCCCCTCGGGGGTTGCGGGGGGACAATGAGCAGTTCTTC CAPRGLRGDNEQFF
. TRBD2 TRBJ2-1 TRBV7-2 TGTACCAGCAGCTTAGGGCTAGCGGAGGAGCAGTTCTTC CTSSLGLAEEQFF
. TRBD2 TRBJ2-3 TRBV6-5 TGTGCCAGCAGGAGGACTAGCGGACGGATGTATTTT CASRRTSGRMYF
few . TRBJ2-1 TRBV20-1 TGCAGTGCTAGAGCCCTAACCGGAGCGGGTATTAACAATGAGCAGTTCTTC CSARALTGAGINNEQFF
. . TRBJ2-7 TRBV2 TGTGCCAGCAGTGAAAACAGGACGAACTCCTACGAGCAGTACTTC CASSENRTNSYEQYF
many . TRBJ2-7 TRBV7-2 TGTGCCAGCAGCTTAGGGCGAACCCCCTACGAGCAGTACTTC CASSLGRTPYEQYF
. TRBD2 TRBJ2-5 TRBV6-2/TRBV6-3 TGTGCCACCTCTAGCGGGAGCTACCAAGAGACCCAGTACTTC CATSSGSYQETQYF
. TRBD2 TRBJ2-7 TRBV27 TGTGCCAGCAGTTTATCTAGCGGGGACCACGAGCAGTACTTC CASSLSSGDHEQYF
. . TRBJ2-7 TRBV7-6 TGTGCTAGCAGCTCTTCCCAAGCGGCCGCCTGCGAGCAGTACTTC CASSSSQAAACEQYF
few . TRBJ1-1 TRBV24-1 TGTGCCACCAGTGAGGGCAGCGCTAACACTGAAGCTTTCTTT CATSEGSANTEAFF
. TRBD2 TRBJ2-7 TRBV18 TGTGCCAGCTCACCTCTAGCGGGAGATGCATACGAGCAGTACTTC CASSPLAGDAYEQYF
. . TRBJ1-1 TRBV20-1 TGCAGTGCTAGAGAGCCTCCAAAATCAGAAGCTTTCTTT CSAREPPKSEAFF
few TRBD2 TRBJ2-1 TRBV7-2 TGTGCCAGCAGCTTAGCGACTAGCGGGGGACAGAACGAGCAGTTCTTC CASSLATSGGQNEQFF
few TRBD1 TRBJ1-3 TRBV7-2 TGTGCCAGCAGACCCTGGACAGGGTACGGAAACACCATATATTTT CASRPWTGYGNTIYF
. TRBD2 TRBJ2-5 TRBV7-2 TGTGCCAGCAGCTTCTTGACTAGCGGGGGGGCCAGAAAGACCCAGTACTTC CASSFLTSGGARKTQYF
. . TRBJ2-3 TRBV5-4 TGTGCCAGCAGGGAGTCCCAGCGAGCAGATACGCAGTATTTT CASRESQRADTQYF
. . TRBJ2-5 TRBV5-1 TGCGCCAGCAGACCCCTGGCGGGATCCCAAGAGACCCAGTACTTC CASRPLAGSQETQYF
. TRBD1 TRBJ2-7 TRBV29-1 TGCAGCGTCTATCGAGCGGACAGGGGATCCTACGAGCAGTACTTC CSVYRADRGSYEQYF
. . TRBJ2-1 TRBV12-3/TRBV12-4 TGTGCCAGCAGTTTAGATCTCCGCCAGCAGTTCTTC CASSLDLRQQFF
many TRBD2 TRBJ2-1 TRBV20-1 TGCAGTGCTAGAGTCCGGGATAGCGGGGGTTACAATGAGCAGTTCTTC CSARVRDSGGYNEQFF
. . TRBJ2-7 TRBV5-6 TGTGCCAGCAGCTTCAACCGGGAACGGTACTTC CASSFNRERYF
few TRBD2 TRBJ2-7 TRBV4-1 TGCGCCAGCAGCCAATTAGATAGCGGGGGGCCCACCTACGAGCAGTACTTC CASSQLDSGGPTYEQYF
few TRBD2 TRBJ2-7 TRBV10-2 TGCGCCAGCACCGGGGGGGCGCGGTCGGAGCAGTACTTC CASTGGARSEQYF
few . TRBJ1-1 TRBV4-1 TGCGCCAGCAGCCTAGGGGATCTTTGGAACACTGAAGCTTTCTTT CASSLGDLWNTEAFF
. TRBD1 TRBJ2-7 TRBV2 TGTGCCAGCGCGAAGGACAGGAACTCCTACGAGCAGTACTTC CASAKDRNSYEQYF
. TRBD2 TRBJ2-1 TRBV2 TGTGCCAGCAGTGAGGCTAGCGGGGGTGTGATGAGTGAGCAGTTCTTC CASSEASGGVMSEQFF
few . TRBJ1-6 TRBV7-2 TGTGCCAGCAAACAGTCTCCCTGGGATCTGGGTTCACCCCTCCACTTT CASKQSPWDLGSPLHF
. . TRBJ2-5 TRBV6-6 TGTGCCAGCAGGTACTCGGGTCGACGGGACCAAGAGACCCAGTACTTC CASRYSGRRDQETQYF
. TRBD1 TRBJ1-1 TRBV10-3 TGTGCCATCAGTGAGTCACCGGGACAGGGAGAAGCTTTCTTT CAISESPGQGEAFF
. . TRBJ2-1 TRBV28 TGTGCCAGCAGCCGTATGACCGTATACAATGAGCAGTTCTTC CASSRMTVYNEQFF
few . TRBJ2-2 TRBV5-6 TGTGCCAGCACCGACAGCCGGATCACCGGGGAGCTGTTTTTT CASTDSRITGELFF
many . TRBJ2-5 TRBV10-3 TGTGCCATCAGTGAGCCGGGCAGGCTCCAAGAGACCCAGTACTTC CAISEPGRLQETQYF
many TRBD1 TRBJ2-1 TRBV5-1 TGCGCCAGCAGCTGGGGGCCGGGACAGGGAATGGAGCAGTTCTTC CASSWGPGQGMEQFF
. TRBD2 TRBJ2-4 TRBV20-1 TGCAGTGCTCCGACTAGCGGAGGAGCCAAAAACATTCAGTACTTC CSAPTSGGAKNIQYF
few TRBD1 TRBJ2-7 TRBV20-1 TGCAGTGCTAGGACAGGGGACGAGGGCTACGAGCAGTACTTC CSARTGDEGYEQYF
. . TRBJ2-7 TRBV2 TGTGCCAGCAGCGCCGACACAACCACCTACGAGCAGTACTTC CASSADTTTYEQYF
few TRBD1 TRBJ2-3 TRBV28 TGTGCCAGCTTTAATCTGGGACAGGGGATGGCAGATACGCAGTATTTT CASFNLGQGMADTQYF
. . TRBJ1-2 TRBV2 TGTGCCAGCGGTCCGACAGATAACTATGGCTACACCTTC CASGPTDNYGYTF